This T cell receptor (beta chain) was obtained from a study of vaccination and CD4 T cells after COVID-19. As for the study in general: Each convalescent patient was PCR positive for SARS-CoV-2 on nasal swab; roughly ten cases were mild and one severe. At a median approximately 72 days (range 14 to 241) after dose two, post-vaccine samples were obtained. Stimulation of cells relied on overlapping spike peptides derived from SARS-CoV-2, HCoV-NL63, HCoV-OC43 and HCoV-229E.

The junction had 6 bases not matched to a gene; V was cut back by 7 bases and J by 2 bases. The CDR3 loop spans 14 amino acids. Germline values: CDR1 SGHVS, CDR2 FQNEAQ. Sequenced with the Oncomine TCR Beta short-read assay was DNA taken from cultured CD4+ T cells. TCRdb redid the calling of the PCR reads with MiXCR, one entry per CDR3 protein. The sample lists 3,200 or so distinct CDR3 sequences, approximately 76% occurring once. Treatment meaning: roughly 10-day PBMC culture with coronavirus spike peptide pools or control peptides (ViraFEST assay). With peptide pools, ViraFEST first expanded antigen-specific T cells and afterwards sequenced their TCRs. Regarding this clonotype: Its antigen is unidentified.

The source material was CD4+ T cells from blood, cultured in vitro. This receptor was identified in a human donor who had recovered from COVID-19. The rearrangement joins TRBV7-8 to TRBJ2-7, with TRBD2 matching 9 bases. Written as DNA, the CDR3 is TGTGCCAGCAACCAGCGGGGGGCTACCTACGAGCAGTACTTC. Translating it yields CASNQRGATYEQYF.